This T cell receptor beta chain was documented in a study of regulatory T cells in long-lasting Graves disease. To make TCR beta libraries, researchers used iRepertoire HTBI primers and Arm-PCR of CDR3 regions. From the multiplex PCR reads, TCRdb called clonotypes with MiXCR, one entry per CDR3 protein. The data hold hundreds of thousands of distinct CDR3 sequences, with roughly 16% observed a single time. Specified time point: newly diagnosed GD, antithyroid drugs for less than 3 months. RNA isolated from PBMCs was used to make the TCR library. Graves' disease diagnosis followed American Thyroid Association guidelines. Study-level points and caveats: Exclusively peripheral blood, rather than thyroid tissue, was studied. Those with persistent disease had in common more public clonotypes (2,741) than new patients (approximately 920).

There are a few counts of this clonotype. Its cognate antigen is unknown. Germline CDR1 MDHEN, CDR2 SYDVKM. The CDR3 has 15 amino acids. Trimming left V 5 bases short and J 8 bases short, with 18 bases between. These data were also reused for a study on T cells in Graves' hyperthyroidism and ophthalmopathy.

J is TRBJ1-4 and V is TRBV28, with D maybe TRBD1 (6 bases). The sample here was peripheral blood mononuclear cells (PBMCs), taken at new diagnosis, from a patient treated with antithyroid drugs. This receptor was taken from a woman aged 25-40 years with Graves disease. CDR3 sequence (DNA): TGTGCCAGCAGTCGGGGGGGGGGCACAGGGGAAAAACTGTTTTTT. Translating gives CASSRGGGTGEKLFF.